This T cell receptor beta chain was captured by sequencing in a study of blood T cell repertoires in COVID-19. About the study: Italy, Spain and the United States were the sources of the convalescent and acute COVID-19 samples. PBMCs, B-cell-depleted T cells, or T cells provided the cDNA or gDNA that made up the material.

V lost 5 bases and J lost 2, with 19 bases in between. Germline CDR1 reads MDHEN; CDR2 reads SYDVKM. This CDR3 comprises 16 residues. The cohort comprised adults aged about 18 to 90 years residing in some 24 US areas. Per the original data handling: The assay estimated nucleated cells by amplifying reference gene primers. The data were produced by immunoSEQ multiplex PCR, yet TCRdb's version contains in-frame clones alone and is incomplete. The V and J calls and the clone size are those of that table, but D and trimming were determined from the DNA. The data show 200,000 to 250,000 clones, approximately 82% seen once.

The sequence was obtained from a man between 40 and 49 years old who had recovered from COVID-19. What was sequenced was PBMCs or T cells enriched from blood (not recorded which). The chain joins TRBV28 to TRBJ2-7; TRBD2 might be the D (6 bases). The CDR3 DNA sequence: TGTGCCAGCAGTCCCACCCCGGGACGGACTACCTACGAGCAGTACTTC. Its translation: CASSPTPGRTTYEQYF.